This T cell receptor (beta chain) was recorded in a study of OX40 agonist ivuxolimab in advanced cancers. The wider study: Patients with prior anti-PD-1, anti-PD-L1 or anti-CTLA-4 therapy were eligible; about 41% had some. Partial responses occurred in three patients (one hepatocellular carcinoma, two cutaneous melanoma).

The CDR3 length is 14 residues. Germline V CDR1 and CDR2: SEHNR, FQNEAQ (reference sequence). Trimming removed 0 bases from V and 5 bases from J, with 5 bases in between. Clones were sequenced by immunoSEQ multiplex PCR, and TCRdb holds only the in-frame ones, with some missing. The table shows more than 60,000 clones, with 65% to 90% occurring only once. Study findings and constraints: Partial responders treated at 0.1-3.0 mg/kg exhibited clonal expansion among the lowest measured. Within 6 weeks, CD4+ and CD8+ blood T cells expanded clonally at 0.1 to 3.0 mg/kg.

With respect to this clone: Its antigen remains unidentified.

The source material was CD4+ or CD8+ T cells sorted from blood, sampled in a trial of the OX40 agonist ivuxolimab. This clonotype originated in an adult with an advanced solid tumor such as melanoma, head and neck, liver or kidney cancer. This chain links TRBV7-9 with TRBJ1-6, with D hard to call. CDR3 region: CASSLAFNNSPLHF. CDR3 coding DNA: TGTGCCAGCAGCTTAGCCTTTAATAATTCACCCCTCCACTTT.